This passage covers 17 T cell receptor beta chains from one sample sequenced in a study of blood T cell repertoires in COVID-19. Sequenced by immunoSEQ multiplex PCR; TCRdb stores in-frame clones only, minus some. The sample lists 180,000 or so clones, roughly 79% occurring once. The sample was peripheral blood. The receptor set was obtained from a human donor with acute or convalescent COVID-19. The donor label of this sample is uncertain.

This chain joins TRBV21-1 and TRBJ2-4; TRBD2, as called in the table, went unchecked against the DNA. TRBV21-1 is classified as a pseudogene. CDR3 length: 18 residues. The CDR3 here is CASRGGKTSGRPKNIQYF. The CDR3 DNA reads TGTGCCAGCAGGGGGGGCAAAACTAGCGGGAGACCCAAAAACATTCAGTACTTC.

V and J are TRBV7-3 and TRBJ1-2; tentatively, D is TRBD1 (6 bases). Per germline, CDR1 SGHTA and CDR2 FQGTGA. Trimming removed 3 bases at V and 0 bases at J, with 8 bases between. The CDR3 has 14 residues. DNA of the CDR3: TGTGCCAGCAGCTTGGACAGTGCTAACTATGGCTACACCTTC. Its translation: CASSLDSANYGYTF.

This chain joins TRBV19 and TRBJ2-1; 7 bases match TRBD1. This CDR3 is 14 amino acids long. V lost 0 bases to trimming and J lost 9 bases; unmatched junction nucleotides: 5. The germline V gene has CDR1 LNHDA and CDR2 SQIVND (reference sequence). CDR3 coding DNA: TGTGCCAGTAGTATAGAACAGGGGACGGGTGAGCAGTTCTTC. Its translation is CASSIEQGTGEQFF.

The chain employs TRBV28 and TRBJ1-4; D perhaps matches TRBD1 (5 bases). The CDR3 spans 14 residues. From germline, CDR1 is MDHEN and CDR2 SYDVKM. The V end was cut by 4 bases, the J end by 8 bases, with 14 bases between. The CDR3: CASSSPGTREKLFF. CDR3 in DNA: TGTGCCAGCAGTTCCCCCGGGACTCGCGAAAAACTGTTTTTT. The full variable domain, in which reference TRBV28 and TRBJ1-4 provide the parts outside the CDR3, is DVKVTQSSRYLVKRTGEKVFLECVQDMDHENMFWYRQDPGLGLRLIYFSYDVKMKEKGDIPEGYSVSREKKERFSLILESASTNQTSMYLCASSSPGTREKLFFGSGTQLSVL.

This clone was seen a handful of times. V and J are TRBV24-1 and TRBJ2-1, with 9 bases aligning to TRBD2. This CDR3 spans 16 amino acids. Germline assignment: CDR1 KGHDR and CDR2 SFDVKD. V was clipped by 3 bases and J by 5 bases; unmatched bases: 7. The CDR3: CATSDPPSGIHNEQFF. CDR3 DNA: TGTGCCACCAGTGATCCCCCTAGCGGGATACACAATGAGCAGTTCTTC.

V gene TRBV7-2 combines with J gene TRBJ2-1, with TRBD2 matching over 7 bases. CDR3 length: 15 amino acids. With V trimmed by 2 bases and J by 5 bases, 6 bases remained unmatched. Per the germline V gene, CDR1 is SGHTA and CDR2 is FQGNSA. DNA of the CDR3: TGTGCCAGCAGCTTACCAGCGGGAACCCACAATGAGCAGTTCTTC. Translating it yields CASSLPAGTHNEQFF.

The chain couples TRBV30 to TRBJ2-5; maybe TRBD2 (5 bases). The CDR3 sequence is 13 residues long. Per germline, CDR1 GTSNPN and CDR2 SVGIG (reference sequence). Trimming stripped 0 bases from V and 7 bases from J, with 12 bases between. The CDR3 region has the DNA TGTGCCTGGAGTGTACTTAGGGAGCGGACCCAGTACTTC. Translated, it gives CAWSVLRERTQYF.

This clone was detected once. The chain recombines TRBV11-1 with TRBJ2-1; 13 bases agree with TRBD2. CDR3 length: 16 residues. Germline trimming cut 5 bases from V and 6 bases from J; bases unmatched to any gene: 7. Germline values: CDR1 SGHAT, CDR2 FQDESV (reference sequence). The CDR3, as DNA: TGTGCCAGCAGCGGTGGACTAGCGGGAGTCGGCAATGAGCAGTTCTTC. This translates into CASSGGLAGVGNEQFF.

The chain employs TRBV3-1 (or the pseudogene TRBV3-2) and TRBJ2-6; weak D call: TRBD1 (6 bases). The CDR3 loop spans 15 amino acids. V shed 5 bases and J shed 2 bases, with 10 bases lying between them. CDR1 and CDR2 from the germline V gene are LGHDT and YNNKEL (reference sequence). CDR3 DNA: TGTGCCAGCAGCTCACAGGGCCCTGGGGCCAACGTCCTGACTTTC. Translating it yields CASSSQGPGANVLTF.

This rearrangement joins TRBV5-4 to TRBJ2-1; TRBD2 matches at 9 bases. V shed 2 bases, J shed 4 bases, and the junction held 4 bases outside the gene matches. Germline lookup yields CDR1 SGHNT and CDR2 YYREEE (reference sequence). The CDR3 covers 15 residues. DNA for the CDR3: TGTGCCAGCAGCTTAGCGGGAGGTGTGTACAATGAGCAGTTCTTC. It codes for CASSLAGGVYNEQFF.

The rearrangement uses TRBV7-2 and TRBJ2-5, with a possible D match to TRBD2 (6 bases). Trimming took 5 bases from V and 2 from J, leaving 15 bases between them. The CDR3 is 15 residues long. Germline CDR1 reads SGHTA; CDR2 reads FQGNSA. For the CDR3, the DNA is TGTGCCAGCAGCCTCCAGGTGGCGGGACAAGAGACCCAGTACTTC. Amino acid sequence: CASSLQVAGQETQYF.

The CDR3 here is CASSIGQGGGSPLHF. The CDR3 nucleotides are TGTGCCAGTAGTATAGGACAGGGTGGAGGTTCACCCCTCCACTTT. This chain links TRBV19 with TRBJ1-6, with 7 bases lining up with TRBD1. Germline lookup yields CDR1 LNHDA and CDR2 SQIVND (reference sequence). This CDR3 has 15 residues. The V and J ends lost 1 base and 9 bases, in that order; junction bases with no gene match: 6.

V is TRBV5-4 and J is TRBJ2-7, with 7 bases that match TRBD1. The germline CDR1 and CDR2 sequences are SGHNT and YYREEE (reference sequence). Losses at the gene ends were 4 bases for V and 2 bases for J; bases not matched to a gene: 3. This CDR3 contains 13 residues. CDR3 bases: TGTGCCAGCAGCCGGGACAGAACCTACGAGCAGTACTTC. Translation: CASSRDRTYEQYF. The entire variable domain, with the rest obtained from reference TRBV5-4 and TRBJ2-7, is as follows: ETGVTQSPTHLIKTRGQQVTLRCSSQSGHNTVSWYQQALGQGPQFIFQYYREEENGRGNFPPRFSGLQFPNYSSELNVNALELDDSALYLCASSRDRTYEQYFGPGTRLTVT.

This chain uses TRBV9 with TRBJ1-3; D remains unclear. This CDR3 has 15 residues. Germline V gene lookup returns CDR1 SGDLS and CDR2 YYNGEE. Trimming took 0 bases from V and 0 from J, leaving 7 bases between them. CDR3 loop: CASSVAPGSGNTIYF. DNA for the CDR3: TGTGCCAGCAGCGTAGCTCCGGGCTCTGGAAACACCATATATTTT.

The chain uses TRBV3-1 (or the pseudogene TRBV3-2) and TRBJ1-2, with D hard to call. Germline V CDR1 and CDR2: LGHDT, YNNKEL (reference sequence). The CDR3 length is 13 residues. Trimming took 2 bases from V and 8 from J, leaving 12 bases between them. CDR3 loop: CASSQSAGGGYTF. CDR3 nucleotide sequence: TGTGCCAGCAGCCAAAGTGCCGGAGGGGGCTACACCTTC.

CDR3 sequence (DNA): TGCGCCAGCAGTCCACGCTCCGGGACAGGGGATGAAAAACTGTTTTTT. Encoded protein: CASSPRSGTGDEKLFF. J is TRBJ1-4 and V is TRBV23-1, with TRBD1 matching over 10 bases. TRBV23-1 is assigned to the ORF class and has an uncertain function. The CDR3 sequence is 16 residues long. J lost 6 bases, V lost 4 bases, and 8 bases had no gene match.

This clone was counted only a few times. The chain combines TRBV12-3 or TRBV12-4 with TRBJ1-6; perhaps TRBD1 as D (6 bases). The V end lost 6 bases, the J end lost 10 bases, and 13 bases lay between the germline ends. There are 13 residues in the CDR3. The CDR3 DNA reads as TGTGCCAGCAGCCCCGGACAGTGGTCACCCCTCCACTTT. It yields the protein CASSPGQWSPLHF.